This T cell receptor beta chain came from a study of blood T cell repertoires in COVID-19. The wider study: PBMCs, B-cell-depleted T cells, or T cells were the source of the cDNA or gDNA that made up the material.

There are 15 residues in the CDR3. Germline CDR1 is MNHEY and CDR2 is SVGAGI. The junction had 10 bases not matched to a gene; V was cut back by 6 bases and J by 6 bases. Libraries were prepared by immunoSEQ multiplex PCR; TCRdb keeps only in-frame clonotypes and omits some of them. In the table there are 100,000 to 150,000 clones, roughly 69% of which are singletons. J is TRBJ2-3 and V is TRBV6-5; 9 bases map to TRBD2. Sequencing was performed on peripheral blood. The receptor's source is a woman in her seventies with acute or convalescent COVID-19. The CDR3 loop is CASRAWRGGLDTQYF. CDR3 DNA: TGTGCCAGCAGAGCCTGGCGGGGGGGCTTGGATACGCAGTATTTT.